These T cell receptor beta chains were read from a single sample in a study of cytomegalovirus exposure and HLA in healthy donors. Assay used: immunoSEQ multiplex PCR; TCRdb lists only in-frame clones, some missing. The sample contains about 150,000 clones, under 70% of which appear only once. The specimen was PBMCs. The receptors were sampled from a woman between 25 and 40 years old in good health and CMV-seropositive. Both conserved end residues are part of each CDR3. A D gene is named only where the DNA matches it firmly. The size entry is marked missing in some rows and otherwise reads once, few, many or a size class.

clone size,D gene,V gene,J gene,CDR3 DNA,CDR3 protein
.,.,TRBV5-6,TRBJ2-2,TGTGCCAGCAGCTTCCCTAGTGTGAACACCGGGGAGCTGTTTTTT,CASSFPSVNTGELFF
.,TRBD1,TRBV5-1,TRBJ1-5,TGCGCCAGCAGCTTGGGGTCAGGGGGTCAGCCCCAGCATTTT,CASSLGSGGQPQHF
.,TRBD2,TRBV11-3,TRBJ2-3,TGTGCCAGCAGCTTAGGGGGTAGCGGGACAGATACGCAGTATTTT,CASSLGGSGTDTQYF
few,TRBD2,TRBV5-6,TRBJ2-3,TGTGCCAGCAGCTGGGCGACTAGCGGGGTTTTGGATACGCAGTATTTT,CASSWATSGVLDTQYF
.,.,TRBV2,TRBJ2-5,TGTGCCAGCAGTGTCCGAGCGCCCCAGTACTTC,CASSVRAPQYF
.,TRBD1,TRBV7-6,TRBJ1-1,TGTGCCAGCAGCTCTCGACAGGGGGGGAACACTGAAGCTTTCTTT,CASSSRQGGNTEAFF
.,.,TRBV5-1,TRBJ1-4,TGCGCCAGCAGCTTGCAGGGCAATGAAAAACTGTTTTTT,CASSLQGNEKLFF
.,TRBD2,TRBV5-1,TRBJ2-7,TGCGCCAGCAGCTTTGGGTCTGCGGGAGGAGGCGGCGAGCAGTACTTC,CASSFGSAGGGGEQYF
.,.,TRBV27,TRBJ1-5,TGTGCCAGCAGTTTAGGGGGGGGCCCCAGGGAGCCCCAGCATTTT,CASSLGGGPREPQHF
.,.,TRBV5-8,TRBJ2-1,TGTGCCAGCAAATCCTTCACGGGACACTCCTACAATGAGCAGTTCTTC,CASKSFTGHSYNEQFF
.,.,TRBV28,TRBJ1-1,TGTGCCAGCAGTTCTACCAGGGAAGCTTTCTTT,CASSSTREAFF
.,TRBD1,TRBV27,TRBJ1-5,TGTGCCAGCAGTTTTATCAGCCCAACAGGGGTCAGCAATCAGCCCCAGCATTTT,CASSFISPTGVSNQPQHF
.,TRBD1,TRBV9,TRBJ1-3,TGTGCCAGCAGCGTACGGGACAGTTTGAGCTCTGGAAACACCATATATTTT,CASSVRDSLSSGNTIYF
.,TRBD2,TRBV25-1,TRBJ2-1,TGTGCCAGCCCCCCGGAGCGGGAGTTTGATGAGCAGTTCTTC,CASPPEREFDEQFF
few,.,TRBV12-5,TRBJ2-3,TGTGCTAGTGGTTTGGATGGGCCGGCGGATACGCAGTATTTT,CASGLDGPADTQYF
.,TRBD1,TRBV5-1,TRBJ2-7,TGCGCCAGCAGCTTGGGACAGGGGGCGGACGAGCAGTACTTC,CASSLGQGADEQYF
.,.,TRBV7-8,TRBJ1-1,TGTGCCAGCAGCCCCAGTACAGGGTACACTGAAGCTTTCTTT,CASSPSTGYTEAFF
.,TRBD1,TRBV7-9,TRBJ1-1,TGTGCCAGCACGGTGACAGGGGGAAACACTGAAGCTTTCTTT,CASTVTGGNTEAFF
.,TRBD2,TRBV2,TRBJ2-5,TGTGCCAGCAACGGAGCGGGGGTCCAGAGGCAAGAGACCCAGTACTTC,CASNGAGVQRQETQYF
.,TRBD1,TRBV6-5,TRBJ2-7,TGTGCCAGCAGACCACTCGGGACAGGGGGACCTACCCAGTACTTC,CASRPLGTGGPTQYF
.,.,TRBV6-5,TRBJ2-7,TGTGCCAGCTCAGGGAACTACGAGCAGTACTTC,CASSGNYEQYF
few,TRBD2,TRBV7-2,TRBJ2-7,TGTGCCAGCAGCTTAAAGTCTAGCGGGTACGAGCAGTACTTC,CASSLKSSGYEQYF
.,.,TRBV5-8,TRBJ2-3,TGTGCCAGCAGCTCTTCCAGGGTTTACACAGATACGCAGTATTTT,CASSSSRVYTDTQYF
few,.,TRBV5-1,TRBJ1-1,TGCGCCAGCAGCGGCTACAGGGTCGGGACGAACACTGAAGCTTTCTTT,CASSGYRVGTNTEAFF
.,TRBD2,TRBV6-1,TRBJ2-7,TGTGCCAGCAGGGGTTCCCCGGGAGGCGGCGAGCAGTACTTC,CASRGSPGGGEQYF
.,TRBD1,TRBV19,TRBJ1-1,TGTGCCAGTAAGGGTCAGGGGGTACTACCAATTGAAGCTTTCTTT,CASKGQGVLPIEAFF
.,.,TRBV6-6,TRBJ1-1,TGTGCCAGCAGTCTCTTCCCGGACAGAATGAACACTGAAGCTTTCTTT,CASSLFPDRMNTEAFF
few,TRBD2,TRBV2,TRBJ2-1,TGTGCCAGCCTAGCGGGGTACTACAATGAGCAGTTCTTC,CASLAGYYNEQFF
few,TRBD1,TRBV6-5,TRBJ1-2,TGTGCCAGCAGTTACTCGACAGGGTACCATGGCTACACCTTC,CASSYSTGYHGYTF
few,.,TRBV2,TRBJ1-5,TGTGCCAGCAGTGATTGGGGCGGCAATCAGCCCCAGCATTTT,CASSDWGGNQPQHF
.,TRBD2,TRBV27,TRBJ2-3,TGTGCCAGCAGTTTAAATTATTTTAGCGGGGCGATCACAGATACGCAGTATTTT,CASSLNYFSGAITDTQYF
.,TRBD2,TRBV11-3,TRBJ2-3,TGTGCCAGCAGCCCTGGGACTAGCGGGAGTCTGTATTTT,CASSPGTSGSLYF
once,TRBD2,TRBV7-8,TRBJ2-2,TGTGCCAGCAGCTTATATGTCTTAGCGGGAGGGGCCGGGGAGCTGTTTTTT,CASSLYVLAGGAGELFF
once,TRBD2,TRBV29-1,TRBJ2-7,TGCAGCGTTGATTGGGGGGGGTACGAGCAGTACTTC,CSVDWGGYEQYF
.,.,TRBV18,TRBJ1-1,TGTGCCAGCTCACTTGGGGGGGGAAGGATGAACACTGAAGCTTTCTTT,CASSLGGGRMNTEAFF
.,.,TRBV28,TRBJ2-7,TGTGCCAGCAGTTTTCGAGGGACAAGCGAGCAGTACTTC,CASSFRGTSEQYF
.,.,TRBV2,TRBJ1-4,TGTGCCAGCAAGCTCGCGGGAGGCGAAAAACTGTTTTTT,CASKLAGGEKLFF
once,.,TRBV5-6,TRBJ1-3,TGTGCCAGCAGCCCCGGGGGTAGGTCTGGAAACACCATATATTTT,CASSPGGRSGNTIYF
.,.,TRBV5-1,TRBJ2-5,TGCGCCAGCAGCTTCTTTGTAGAGACCCAGTACTTC,CASSFFVETQYF
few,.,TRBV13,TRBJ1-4,TGTGCCAGCAGCGAGACAACTAATGAAAAACTGTTTTTT,CASSETTNEKLFF